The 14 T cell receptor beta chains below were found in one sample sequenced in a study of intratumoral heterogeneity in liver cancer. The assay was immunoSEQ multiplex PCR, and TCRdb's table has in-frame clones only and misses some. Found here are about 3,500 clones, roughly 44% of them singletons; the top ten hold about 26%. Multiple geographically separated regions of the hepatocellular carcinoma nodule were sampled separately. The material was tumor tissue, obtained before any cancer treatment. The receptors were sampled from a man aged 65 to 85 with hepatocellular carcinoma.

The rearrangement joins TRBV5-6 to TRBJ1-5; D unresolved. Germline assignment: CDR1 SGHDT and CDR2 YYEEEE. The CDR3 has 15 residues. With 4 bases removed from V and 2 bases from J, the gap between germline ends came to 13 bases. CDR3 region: CASSLRFQGNQPQHF. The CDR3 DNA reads TGTGCCAGCAGCCTCCGTTTTCAGGGCAATCAGCCCCAGCATTTT.

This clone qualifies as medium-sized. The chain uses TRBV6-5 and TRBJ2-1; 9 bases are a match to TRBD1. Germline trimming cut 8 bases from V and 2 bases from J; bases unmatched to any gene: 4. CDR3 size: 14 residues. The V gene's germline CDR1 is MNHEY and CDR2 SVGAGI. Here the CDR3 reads CASGGTGPYNEQFF. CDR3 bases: TGTGCCAGCGGCGGGACAGGGCCCTACAATGAGCAGTTCTTC.

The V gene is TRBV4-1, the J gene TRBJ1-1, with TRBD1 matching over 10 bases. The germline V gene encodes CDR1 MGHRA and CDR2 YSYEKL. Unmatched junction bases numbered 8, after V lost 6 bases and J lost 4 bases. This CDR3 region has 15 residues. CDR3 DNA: TGCGCCAGCAGTAAAATCGGACAGGGGGGCACTGAAGCTTTCTTT. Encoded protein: CASSKIGQGGTEAFF.

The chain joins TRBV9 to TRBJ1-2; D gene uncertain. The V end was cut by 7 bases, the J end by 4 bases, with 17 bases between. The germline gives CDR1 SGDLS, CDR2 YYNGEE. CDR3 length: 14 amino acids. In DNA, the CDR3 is TGTGCCAGCTCGACAATACCGGGATCCTATGGCTACACCTTC. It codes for CASSTIPGSYGYTF.

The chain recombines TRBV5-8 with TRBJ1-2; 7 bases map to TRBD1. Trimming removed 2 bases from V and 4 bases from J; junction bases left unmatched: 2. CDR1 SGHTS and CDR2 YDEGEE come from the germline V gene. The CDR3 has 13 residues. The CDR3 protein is CASSFTGVYGYTF. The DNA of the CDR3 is TGTGCCAGCAGCTTTACAGGGGTCTATGGCTACACCTTC.

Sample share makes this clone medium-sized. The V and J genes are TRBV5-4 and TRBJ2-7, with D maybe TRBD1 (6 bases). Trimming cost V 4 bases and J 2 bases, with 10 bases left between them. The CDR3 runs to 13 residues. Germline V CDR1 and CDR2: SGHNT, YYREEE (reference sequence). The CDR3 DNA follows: TGTGCCAGCAGCGTGGACAGAGCCTACGAGCAGTACTTC. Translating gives CASSVDRAYEQYF.

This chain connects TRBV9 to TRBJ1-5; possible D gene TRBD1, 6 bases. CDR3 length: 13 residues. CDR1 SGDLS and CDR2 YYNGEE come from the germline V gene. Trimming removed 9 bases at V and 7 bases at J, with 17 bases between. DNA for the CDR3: TGTGCCAAGAGACAGGTCCGGTTGCAGCCCCAGCATTTT. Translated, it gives CAKRQVRLQPQHF.

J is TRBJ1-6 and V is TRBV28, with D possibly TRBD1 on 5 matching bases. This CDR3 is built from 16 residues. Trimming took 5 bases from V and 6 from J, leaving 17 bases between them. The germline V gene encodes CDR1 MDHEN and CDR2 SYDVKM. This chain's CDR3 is CASSKYPGTVNSPLHF. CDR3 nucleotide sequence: TGTGCCAGCAGTAAATACCCCGGGACCGTTAATTCACCCCTCCACTTT.

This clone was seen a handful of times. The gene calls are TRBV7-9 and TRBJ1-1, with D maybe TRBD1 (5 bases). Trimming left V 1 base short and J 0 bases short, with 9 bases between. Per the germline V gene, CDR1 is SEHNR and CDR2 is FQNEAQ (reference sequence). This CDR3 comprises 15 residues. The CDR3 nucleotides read TGTGCCAGCAGCTTAGTGGGGGGAATGAACACTGAAGCTTTCTTT. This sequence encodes CASSLVGGMNTEAFF.

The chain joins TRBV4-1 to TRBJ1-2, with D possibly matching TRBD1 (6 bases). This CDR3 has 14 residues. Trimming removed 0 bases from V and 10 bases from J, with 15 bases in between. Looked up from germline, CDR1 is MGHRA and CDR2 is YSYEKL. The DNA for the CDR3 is TGCGCCAGCAGCCAAGACCCAGGGGCCTTCTCCTACACCTTC. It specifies CASSQDPGAFSYTF.

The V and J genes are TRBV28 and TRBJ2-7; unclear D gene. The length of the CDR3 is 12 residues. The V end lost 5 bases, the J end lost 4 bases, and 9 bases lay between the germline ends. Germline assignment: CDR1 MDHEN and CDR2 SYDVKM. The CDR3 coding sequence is TGTGCCAGCAGTCCCCACCCTTACGAGCAGTACGTC. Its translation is CASSPHPYEQYV.

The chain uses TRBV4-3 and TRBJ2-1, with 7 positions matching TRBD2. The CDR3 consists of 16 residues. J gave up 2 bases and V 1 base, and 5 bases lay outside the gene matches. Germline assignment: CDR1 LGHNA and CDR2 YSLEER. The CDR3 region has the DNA TGCGCCAGCAGCCAAGTCTGGGGGGGAACCTACAATGAGCAGTTCTTC. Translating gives CASSQVWGGTYNEQFF.

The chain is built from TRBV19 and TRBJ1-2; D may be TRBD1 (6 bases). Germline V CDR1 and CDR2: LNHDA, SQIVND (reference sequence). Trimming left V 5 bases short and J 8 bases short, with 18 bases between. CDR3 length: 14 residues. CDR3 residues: CASSPPGQGRGYTF. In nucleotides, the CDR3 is TGTGCCAGTAGTCCTCCGGGACAAGGAAGGGGCTACACCTTC.

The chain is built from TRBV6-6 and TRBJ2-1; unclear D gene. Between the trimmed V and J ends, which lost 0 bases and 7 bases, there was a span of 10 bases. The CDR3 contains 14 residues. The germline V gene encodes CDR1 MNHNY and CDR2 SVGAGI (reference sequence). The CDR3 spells CASSYSTSGNEQFF. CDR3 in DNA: TGTGCCAGCAGTTACTCGACCAGTGGGAATGAGCAGTTCTTC.